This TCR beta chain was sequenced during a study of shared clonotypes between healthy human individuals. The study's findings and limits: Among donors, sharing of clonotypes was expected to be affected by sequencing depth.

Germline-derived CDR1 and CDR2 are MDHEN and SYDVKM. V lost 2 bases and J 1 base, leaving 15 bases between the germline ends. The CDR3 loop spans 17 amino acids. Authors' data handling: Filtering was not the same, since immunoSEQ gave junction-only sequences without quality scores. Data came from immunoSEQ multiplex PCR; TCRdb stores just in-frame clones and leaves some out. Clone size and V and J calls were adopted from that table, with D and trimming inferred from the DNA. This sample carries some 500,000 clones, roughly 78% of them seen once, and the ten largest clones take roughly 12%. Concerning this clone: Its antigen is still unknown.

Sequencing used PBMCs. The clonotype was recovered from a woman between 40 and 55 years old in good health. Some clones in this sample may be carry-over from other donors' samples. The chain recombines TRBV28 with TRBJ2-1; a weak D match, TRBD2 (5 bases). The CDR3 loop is CASSLGGRQLSYNEQFF. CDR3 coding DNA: TGTGCCAGCAGTTTAGGCGGGCGCCAACTTTCCTACAATGAGCAGTTCTTC.